This T cell receptor (beta chain) was sequenced in a study of blood T cells in healthy people across ages. Across the study: The template switching approach captured approximately one barcoded beta molecule for every two T cells.

This CDR3 contains 16 residues. V was clipped by 4 bases and J by 7 bases; unmatched bases: 10. Germline V CDR1 and CDR2: MGHDK, SYGVNS. Primers used in a second PCR of roughly 7 to 12 cycles were a sample-barcoded 5' primer and a J-beta primer mix. TCRdb redid the calling of the 5' RACE reads with MiXCR, one entry per CDR3 protein. The sample gives about 930,000 distinct CDR3 sequences, 25% to 35% of which show up once; 9.5% to 13% is in the top ten. This same sample was also part of a study on T cells of mothers and their children. That paper adds: Nine systemically healthy Caucasian donors: three mothers, six children. In related and unrelated pairs alike, thymic selection shapes TCR recombination output, with inherited differences minor.

The TCR was taken from a woman in her forties in good health. The sample consisted of blood. V is TRBV25-1 and J is TRBJ1-6; TRBD1 aligns across 7 bases. DNA of the CDR3: TGTGCCAGCAGTGTCGGGATAGGGGGCGGGAATTCACCCCTCCACTTT. Translating gives CASSVGIGGGNSPLHF.